Described below is a single T cell receptor (beta chain) sequence and its context. Germline-derived CDR1 and CDR2 are MGHRA and YSYEKL. V was cut by 0 bases and J by 0 bases, with 12 bases left in between. The CDR3 loop spans 17 amino acids. The TCR beta CDR3 regions underwent amplification using RNA transcripts as the source. First-round RT-PCR with HTBI primers amplified the TCR CDR3 region. One entry per CDR3 protein, called by TCRdb with MiXCR from the multiplex PCR reads. The sample lists roughly 500,000 distinct CDR3 sequences, roughly a quarter occurring once. This sample was included in a study of T cells in Graves' hyperthyroidism and ophthalmopathy.

The chain combines TRBV4-1 with TRBJ1-5; D unresolved. This receptor was taken from a woman in her 30s with Graves' ophthalmopathy. Sequenced sample: blood. DNA of the CDR3: TGCGCCAGCAGCCAAGAGGGCAGGAAGGATAGCAATCAGCCCCAGCATTTT. Its translation is CASSQEGRKDSNQPQHF.